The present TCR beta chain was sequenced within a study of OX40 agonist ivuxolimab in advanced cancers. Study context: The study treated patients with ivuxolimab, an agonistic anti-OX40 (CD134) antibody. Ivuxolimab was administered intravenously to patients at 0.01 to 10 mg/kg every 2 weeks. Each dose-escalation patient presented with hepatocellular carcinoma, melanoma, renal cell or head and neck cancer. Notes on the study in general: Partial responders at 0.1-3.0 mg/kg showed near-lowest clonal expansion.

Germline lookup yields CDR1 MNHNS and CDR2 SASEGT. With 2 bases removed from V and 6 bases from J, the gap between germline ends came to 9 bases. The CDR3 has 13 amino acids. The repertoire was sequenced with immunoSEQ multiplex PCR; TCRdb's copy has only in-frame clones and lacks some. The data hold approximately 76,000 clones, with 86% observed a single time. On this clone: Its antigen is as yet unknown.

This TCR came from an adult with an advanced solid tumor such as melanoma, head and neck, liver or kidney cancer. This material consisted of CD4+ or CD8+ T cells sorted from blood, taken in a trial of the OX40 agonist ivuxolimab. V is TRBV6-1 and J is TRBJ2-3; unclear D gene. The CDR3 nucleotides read TGTGCCAGCAGTGAACAGTGGGCGGATACGCAGTATTTT. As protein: CASSEQWADTQYF.